A single sample is the source of the 7 T cell receptor beta chains below, sequenced in a study of shared clonotypes between healthy human individuals. Naive CD8 cells comprised CD45RO-negative, CCR7-positively selected cells, excluding terminally differentiated effector memory CD45RA+ cells. Produced via immunoSEQ multiplex PCR; TCRdb's table is partial and in-frame only. The sample records roughly 2,000,000 clones, approximately 94% being singletons. The specimen sequenced was naive CD8+ T cells sorted from blood. Source of these receptors: a man aged 18 to 29 in good health.

This clone came up once. V gene TRBV11-2 combines with J gene TRBJ1-5; 10 nucleotides align to TRBD1. CDR1 and CDR2 (germline): SGHAT, FQNNGV. Losses at the gene ends were 8 bases for V and 3 bases for J; bases not matched to a gene: 13. This CDR3 region has 17 residues. CDR3 loop: CASRGGPGQGNNQPQHF. The CDR3 DNA sequence: TGTGCCAGCCGAGGGGGACCGGGACAGGGGAACAATCAGCCCCAGCATTTT.

This clone was detected once. The chain carries TRBV5-1 and TRBJ2-1, with TRBD2 matching over 10 bases. CDR1 and CDR2 (germline): SGHRS, YFSETQ. The CDR3 totals 14 residues. V trimming: 7 bases; J trimming: 10 bases; junction bases outside the gene matches: 11. The CDR3 DNA follows: TGCGCCAGCCGCGTAGCGGGGGGCCCCGGGGAGCAGTTCTTC. It translates to CASRVAGGPGEQFF.

The chain employs TRBV19 and TRBJ2-7; possible D gene TRBD1, 5 bases. From germline, CDR1 is LNHDA and CDR2 SQIVND (reference sequence). Deletions cut 5 bases from V and 0 bases from J, with 8 bases between. This CDR3 is built from 13 residues. The CDR3 coding sequence is TGTGCCAGTAGTCGCAGGGCCTCCTACGAGCAGTACTTC. Amino acids: CASSRRASYEQYF.

The chain uses TRBV4-1 and TRBJ2-7; D is ambiguous. V lost 0 bases and J lost 2, with 8 bases in between. Germline V gene lookup returns CDR1 MGHRA and CDR2 YSYEKL. The length of the CDR3 is 14 residues. In DNA, the CDR3 is TGCGCCAGCAGCCAAGAGCAGTCAACCTACGAGCAGTACTTC. This codes for CASSQEQSTYEQYF.

The CDR3 nucleotides are TGTGCCAGCAGCCATTCCGTGACAGGCACGGAGGAGCAGTACTTC. This sequence encodes CASSHSVTGTEEQYF. The chain recombines TRBV7-8 with TRBJ2-7; maybe TRBD1 (6 bases). CDR3 length equals 15 residues. Germline-derived CDR1 and CDR2 are SGHVS and FQNEAQ. Trimming took off 5 bases at V and 7 bases at J, with 21 bases between the two ends.

V is TRBV21-1 and J is TRBJ1-5; the table names TRBD1, a call not compared with the DNA. TRBV21-1 is an annotated pseudogene. There are 14 residues in the CDR3. The CDR3 spells CASRKGQSDQPQHF. CDR3 bases: TGTGCCAGCCGAAAGGGGCAATCTGATCAGCCCCAGCATTTT.

The rearrangement joins TRBV4-3 to TRBJ1-5, with D unclear. V was cut by 4 bases and J by 0 bases, with 10 bases left in between. Per the germline V gene, CDR1 is LGHNA and CDR2 is YSLEER. The CDR3 length is 15 residues. The CDR3 protein is CASSPDGYSNQPQHF. The CDR3, as DNA: TGCGCCAGCAGCCCGGACGGGTATAGCAATCAGCCCCAGCATTTT.